This is a list of T cell receptor beta chains from one sample in a study of Graves' ophthalmopathy and Graves' hyperthyroidism. TCRdb reprocessed the multiplex PCR reads with MiXCR, giving one entry per CDR3 protein. The data show some 380,000 distinct CDR3 sequences, roughly 15% seen once. Source material: peripheral blood. The receptors stem from a woman younger than 30 with stable Graves' hyperthyroidism. Both conserved end residues are part of each CDR3. A D gene is named only where the DNA matches it firmly. Size is omitted from some rows. Given values are once, few, many or a class for expanded clones.

d_call	v_call	clone_size	cdr3_length	j_call	cdr3_aa	cdr3_nt
-	TRBV24-1	many	13	TRBJ1-1	CATSDRWNTEAFF	TGTGCCACCAGTGATAGGTGGAACACTGAAGCTTTCTTT
TRBD1	TRBV6-5	many	16	TRBJ1-2	CASSYGDRGLNYGYTF	TGTGCCAGCAGTTACGGGGACAGGGGCCTTAACTATGGCTACACCTTC
-	TRBV7-2	many	13	TRBJ2-3	CASSLLGPNTQYF	TGTGCCAGCAGCTTATTGGGGCCGAATACGCAGTATTTT
-	TRBV2	many	14	TRBJ2-5	CASSSPPGQETQYF	TGTGCCAGCAGTTCCCCCCCAGGTCAAGAGACCCAGTACTTC
TRBD1	TRBV15	-	15	TRBJ2-5	CATSEGDRGRETQYF	TGTGCCACCAGCGAAGGGGACAGGGGGCGAGAGACCCAGTACTTC
-	TRBV7-8	many	16	TRBJ1-6	CASSGGRRVGNSPLHF	TGTGCCAGCAGTGGGGGACGGCGGGTAGGAAATTCACCCCTCCACTTT
-	TRBV20-1	many	13	TRBJ2-7	CSARQDYPYEQYF	TGCAGTGCTAGACAGGATTACCCCTACGAGCAGTACTTC
TRBD2	TRBV13	few	14	TRBJ2-7	CASSSSGGYYEQYF	TGTGCCAGCAGTTCGAGCGGGGGTTACTACGAGCAGTACTTC
TRBD1	TRBV12-3/TRBV12-4	-	15	TRBJ2-7	CASSLQWQGAREQYF	TGTGCCAGCAGTCTCCAATGGCAGGGGGCGCGAGAGCAGTACTTC
-	TRBV5-1	many	13	TRBJ1-1	CASSLGELREAFF	TGCGCCAGCAGCTTGGGGGAGCTCCGTGAAGCTTTCTTT
-	TRBV5-1	many	13	TRBJ1-1	CASSPSDWTEAFF	TGCGCCAGCAGCCCTTCCGATTGGACTGAAGCTTTCTTT
-	TRBV28	many	17	TRBJ2-2	CASSSPATRGNTGELFF	TGTGCCAGCAGCTCTCCAGCTACTCGGGGGAACACCGGGGAGCTGTTTTTT
-	TRBV6-1	few	14	TRBJ1-2	CASSDAAGAGGYTF	TGTGCCAGCAGTGATGCGGCGGGAGCGGGTGGCTACACCTTC
-	TRBV6-5	many	14	TRBJ1-1	CASSYSGSGTEAFF	TGTGCCAGCAGTTACTCGGGGAGTGGGACTGAAGCTTTCTTT
-	TRBV19	many	14	TRBJ1-2	CASSIRQERYGYTF	TGTGCCAGTAGTATAAGGCAGGAGCGGTATGGCTACACCTTC
-	TRBV6-5	-	15	TRBJ2-7	CASSWPGTWNYEQYF	TGTGCCAGCAGTTGGCCAGGGACATGGAACTACGAGCAGTACTTC
TRBD1	TRBV20-1	many	14	TRBJ2-5	CSAREGTAQETQYF	TGCAGTGCTAGAGAAGGGACAGCTCAAGAGACCCAGTACTTC
-	TRBV12-3/TRBV12-4	-	14	TRBJ2-7	CASSLQGTVYEQYF	TGTGCCAGCAGTTTACAGGGGACCGTCTACGAGCAGTACTTC
-	TRBV2	-	17	TRBJ1-1	CASSGLIQGRLNTEAFF	TGTGCCAGCAGTGGGTTGATTCAGGGTCGACTGAACACTGAAGCTTTCTTT
TRBD1	TRBV19	-	13	TRBJ1-2	CASNTGGPYGYTF	TGTGCCAGCAATACAGGGGGACCCTATGGCTACACCTTC
TRBD1	TRBV7-2	-	15	TRBJ1-5	CASSAGTVSNQPQHF	TGTGCCAGCAGCGCAGGGACAGTAAGCAATCAGCCCCAGCATTTT
-	TRBV12-3/TRBV12-4	many	16	TRBJ2-6	CASTSSGGSGANVLTF	TGTGCCAGCACTTCATCGGGGGGCTCCGGGGCCAACGTCCTGACTTTC
-	TRBV12-3/TRBV12-4	-	15	TRBJ1-1	CASSVHRVMNTEAIF	TGTGCCAGCAGTGTGCACAGGGTTATGAACACTGAAGCTATCTTC
-	TRBV27	many	19	TRBJ1-6	CASGYLAGVRSSYNSPLHF	TGTGCCAGCGGATACCTGGCGGGGGTTAGGAGCTCCTATAATTCACCCCTCCACTTT
-	TRBV20-1	many	10	TRBJ1-2	CSASRNGYTF	TGCAGTGCTAGCAGGAATGGCTACACCTTC
-	TRBV4-3	few	19	TRBJ1-6	CASSQAPDSPSSYNSPLHF	TGCGCCAGCAGCCAAGCCCCAGACAGTCCTAGCTCCTATAATTCACCCCTCCACTTT
-	TRBV4-1	many	14	TRBJ1-5	CASSQGLGNQPQHF	TGCGCCAGCAGCCAAGGACTAGGGAATCAGCCCCAGCATTTT
-	TRBV2	many	13	TRBJ1-2	CASRGLPRRGYTF	TGTGCCAGCAGGGGACTGCCCCGGCGTGGCTACACCTTC
TRBD1	TRBV12-5	-	15	TRBJ1-5	CASGPQGELYQPQHF	TGTGCTAGTGGCCCACAGGGGGAACTCTATCAGCCCCAGCATTTT
-	TRBV6-1	many	17	TRBJ2-2	CASISWVGVTNTGELFF	TGTGCCAGCATCTCCTGGGTTGGGGTCACGAACACCGGGGAGCTGTTTTTT
-	TRBV3-1	-	15	TRBJ1-5	CASSQDGGSNQPQHF	TGTGCCAGCAGCCAAGATGGGGGCAGCAATCAGCCCCAGCATTTT
-	TRBV15	many	14	TRBJ1-1	CATSSALRDTEAFF	TGTGCCACCAGCAGCGCTCTCCGGGACACTGAAGCTTTCTTT
TRBD2	TRBV6-2/TRBV6-3	many	16	TRBJ2-7	CASSYSNRGGPYEQYF	TGTGCCAGCAGTTACTCGAATCGGGGGGGGCCCTACGAGCAGTACTTC
-	TRBV20-1	once	13	TRBJ1-5	CSASVDPNQPQHF	TGCAGTGCTAGCGTGGACCCTAATCAGCCCCAGCATTTT
-	TRBV20-1	many	13	TRBJ2-5	CSARGGAEETQYF	TGCAGTGCTAGGGGGGGGGCTGAAGAGACCCAGTACTTC
-	TRBV20-1	-	16	TRBJ2-4	CSARGWGGASKNIQYF	TGCAGTGCTAGAGGTTGGGGGGGGGCCTCCAAAAACATTCAGTACTTC
-	TRBV2	few	14	TRBJ2-5	CASSPAGQSETQYF	TGTGCCAGCTCCCCCGCCGGACAATCGGAGACCCAGTACTTC
-	TRBV6-2/TRBV6-3	-	16	TRBJ1-2	CASSPLNRGYGYGYTF	TGTGCCAGCAGTCCCCTCAATCGGGGGTACGGCTATGGCTACACCTTC
TRBD1	TRBV20-1	many	14	TRBJ1-1	CSAPAGQEDTEAFF	TGCAGTGCTCCGGCCGGACAGGAGGACACTGAAGCTTTCTTT
TRBD1	TRBV6-5	many	13	TRBJ1-2	CASTLDRDYGYTF	TGTGCCAGCACCTTAGACAGGGACTATGGCTACACCTTC
TRBD2	TRBV6-1	many	14	TRBJ2-2	CATLAGVYTGELFF	TGTGCCACCCTAGCGGGGGTTTACACCGGGGAGCTGTTTTTT
-	TRBV11-2	many	16	TRBJ1-1	CASSLTPLRGNTEAFF	TGTGCCAGCAGCCTGACACCCTTGAGGGGAAACACTGAAGCTTTCTTT